Reported below is one T cell receptor beta chain. The antigen is not known. Here immunoSEQ multiplex PCR was the method, and the copy in TCRdb shows in-frame clones only, minus some. The sample contains under 5,000 clones, more than 30% of which appear only once. This record comes from a study of T cells in localized non-small cell lung cancer. Germline V gene lookup returns CDR1 LNHDA and CDR2 SQIVND (reference sequence). The germline V and J ends were trimmed by 6 bases and 5 bases, with 17 bases remaining between them. This CDR3 has 15 amino acids. Broader study findings: Researchers found a median around 59 of the top 100 tumor clones in adjacent lung. Since sequencing was restricted to only one region of the tumor, intratumor heterogeneity remains a possibility.

This clonotype was sampled from a male donor at least 60 years old with stage III lung adenocarcinoma. Sequencing used lung tumor tissue, obtained before any cancer treatment. V and J are TRBV19 and TRBJ1-5, with D perhaps TRBD1 (5 bases). The CDR3: CASSYQHGGDQPQHF. The CDR3 DNA reads TGTGCCAGTAGCTACCAGCATGGGGGGGATCAGCCCCAGCATTTT.